Below, 21 T cell receptor beta chains from the same sample are listed, as sequenced in a study of CD4 T cells in relation to SARS-CoV-2 and coronaviruses. Unexposed donor CD4+ T cells date from about 2011-2018, before the COVID-19 pandemic. The cells were cultured for about ten days before CD4+ T cells were isolated. Some clones are missing from TCRdb's copy, which holds only in-frame ones; the method was immunoSEQ multiplex PCR. The top ten hold roughly 15% of the sample, which has about 30,000 clones, over 75% seen once. No cognate antigen is known for these TCRs. Sequencing was performed on CD4+ T cells from PBMCs, cultured in vitro. Source of these receptors: a human donor in good health.

Only a few counts were recorded for this clone. CDR3 nucleotides: TGTGCCAGAAGCTTGGGTTTGGCGCAGTATTTT. Translating it yields CARSLGLAQYF. The J gene is TRBJ2-3, the V gene TRBV7-5. TRBV7-5 is shown as a pseudogene. CDR3 size: 11 residues.

The chain has TRBV2 and TRBJ2-7; 9 bases are shared with TRBD2. Germline V gene data show CDR1 as SNHLY and CDR2 as FYNNEI. V lost 1 base to trimming and J lost 0 bases; unmatched junction nucleotides: 7. The CDR3 is 17 amino acids. The CDR3 sequence is CASSEERAGGASYEQYF. In DNA form, the CDR3 reads TGTGCCAGCAGTGAAGAAAGAGCGGGAGGAGCCTCCTACGAGCAGTACTTC.

The chain couples TRBV6-5 to TRBJ1-5, with 7 bases fitting TRBD1. There are 15 residues in the CDR3. V lost 4 bases and J lost 0; bases outside the gene matches: 3. CDR1 is MNHEY and CDR2 is SVGAGI in the germline V gene. CDR3 DNA: TGTGCCAGCAGTTCAGGGACAGATAGCAATCAGCCCCAGCATTTT. This gives the protein CASSSGTDSNQPQHF.

V and J are TRBV29-1 and TRBJ2-3; 12 nucleotides agree with TRBD1. The CDR3 covers 15 residues. The V segment lost 6 bases and the J segment 6 bases; nucleotides outside the gene matches: 10. Germline values: CDR1 SQVTM, CDR2 ANQGSEA. This chain's CDR3 is CSVGGDRGHSDTQYF. CDR3 sequence (DNA): TGCAGCGTGGGTGGGGACAGGGGGCACTCTGATACGCAGTATTTT.

The chain uses TRBV19 and TRBJ1-5; 7 bases line up with TRBD1. The CDR3 runs to 13 residues. J gave up 7 bases and V 6 bases, and 6 bases lay outside the gene matches. Germline lookup yields CDR1 LNHDA and CDR2 SQIVND (reference sequence). The chain's CDR3 is CASSNDRVQPQHF. Written as DNA, the CDR3 is TGTGCCAGTAGCAATGACAGGGTGCAGCCCCAGCATTTT.

The CDR3 DNA reads as TGTGCCAGCCTCCCGGGACAGTGGGGTGAAAAACTGTTTTTT. This sequence encodes CASLPGQWGEKLFF. The J gene is TRBJ1-4, the V gene TRBV2; TRBD1 matches at 7 bases. This CDR3 has 14 amino acids. Looked up from germline, CDR1 is SNHLY and CDR2 is FYNNEI. The ends lost 8 bases at V and 7 bases at J; junction bases unmatched: 10.

The V and J genes are TRBV12-3 or TRBV12-4 and TRBJ2-3; a possible D gene is TRBD1 (6 bases). This CDR3 has 12 amino acids. The V gene lost 5 bases and the J gene lost 6 bases, with 9 bases spanning the gap. In nucleotides, the CDR3 is TGTGCCAGCAGTCCCAGGGGTGATACGCAGTATTTT. It encodes CASSPRGDTQYF.

The chain recombines TRBV7-9 with TRBJ2-3; D is uncertain. V lost 5 bases to trimming and J lost 6 bases, with 12 bases between them. This CDR3 is built from 13 residues. Germline V CDR1 and CDR2: SEHNR, FQNEAQ (reference sequence). CDR3 in amino acids: CASSRMQGDTQYF. CDR3 in DNA: TGTGCCAGCAGCCGCATGCAAGGGGATACGCAGTATTTT.

The chain couples TRBV29-1 to TRBJ1-2, with 9 bases fitting TRBD1. CDR3 size: 17 residues. V shed 1 base and J 4 bases; nucleotides not matched to a gene: 13. The germline V gene encodes CDR1 SQVTM and CDR2 ANQGSEA. CDR3 in amino acids: CSVEGGDRGSGRYGYTF. The CDR3 DNA is TGCAGCGTTGAAGGGGGAGACAGGGGGTCGGGCCGCTATGGCTACACCTTC.

The rearrangement uses TRBV27 and TRBJ2-3; weak D call: TRBD1 (5 bases). CDR1 is MNHEY, CDR2 SMNVEV, per germline (reference sequence). The V end lost 5 bases, the J end lost 3 bases, and 12 bases lay between the germline ends. The CDR3 sequence is 14 residues long. CDR3 coding DNA: TGTGCCAGCAGTCGTAGAACAGGTACAGATACGCAGTATTTT. This gives the protein CASSRRTGTDTQYF.

This chain connects TRBV7-6 to TRBJ2-3; 7 bases agree with TRBD1. This CDR3 region has 15 residues. CDR1 is SGHVS, CDR2 FNYEAQ, per germline. V gave up 5 bases and J gave up 1 base; unmatched junction bases: 6. This CDR3 reads CASSKGDSRTDTQYF. The CDR3 nucleotides are TGTGCCAGCAGCAAAGGGGACAGCCGCACAGATACGCAGTATTTT.

The chain carries TRBV5-4 and TRBJ1-1, with 10 bases identical to TRBD1. The junction had 4 bases not matched to a gene; V was cut back by 4 bases and J by 1 base. The CDR3 is 15 residues long. Per germline, CDR1 SGHNT and CDR2 YYREEE (reference sequence). CDR3 sequence: CASSLRTGGNTEAFF. The CDR3 DNA follows: TGTGCCAGCAGCCTCAGGACAGGGGGGAACACTGAAGCTTTCTTT. Full variable domain (remainder filled in from reference TRBV5-4 and TRBJ1-1): ETGVTQSPTHLIKTRGQQVTLRCSSQSGHNTVSWYQQALGQGPQFIFQYYREEENGRGNFPPRFSGLQFPNYSSELNVNALELDDSALYLCASSLRTGGNTEAFFGQGTRLTVV.

J is TRBJ2-1 and V is TRBV20-1, with unresolved D. CDR1 and CDR2 (germline): DFQATT, SNEGSKA (reference sequence). V lost 8 bases and J lost 5, with 10 bases in between. This CDR3 region has 11 residues. In DNA form, the CDR3 reads TGCAGTTTCCGACGCGACAATGAGCAGTTCTTC. Its translation: CSFRRDNEQFF.

The V and J genes are TRBV5-4 and TRBJ2-7; TRBD1 matches at 8 bases. This CDR3 comprises 14 residues. The V segment lost 3 bases and the J segment 4 bases; nucleotides outside the gene matches: 6. The V gene's germline CDR1 is SGHNT and CDR2 YYREEE (reference sequence). The CDR3 is CASSSDRGRYEQYF. The CDR3 DNA reads TGTGCCAGCAGCTCCGACAGGGGACGTTACGAGCAGTACTTC.

The rearrangement uses TRBV13 and TRBJ1-1; no firm D call. Germline V CDR1 and CDR2: PRHDT, FYEKMQ (reference sequence). The CDR3 runs to 16 residues. The V end lost 1 base, the J end lost 5 bases, and 17 bases lay between the germline ends. CDR3 DNA: TGTGCCAGCAGCTTAGATCAGGCCTCCCCGGGGACTGAAGCTTTCTTT. It codes for CASSLDQASPGTEAFF.

The sample holds a few counts of this clone. The chain couples TRBV5-1 to TRBJ2-7, with 8 positions matching TRBD1. V lost 4 bases to trimming and J lost 0 bases; unmatched junction nucleotides: 15. The CDR3 length is 18 residues. Germline V gives CDR1 SGHRS, CDR2 YFSETQ. CDR3 amino acids: CASSLNSGGGHNSYEQYF. The CDR3 nucleotides read TGCGCCAGCAGCCTCAATTCAGGGGGCGGTCACAACTCCTACGAGCAGTACTTC.

The chain recombines TRBV10-3 with TRBJ1-2; D perhaps matches TRBD1 (5 bases). Trimming took 4 bases from V and 1 from J, leaving 10 bases between them. Germline V CDR1 and CDR2: ENHRY, SYGVKD. The CDR3 sequence is 14 residues long. The CDR3, as DNA: TGTGCCATCAGTGTGGGGGGGTATAACTATGGCTACACCTTC. Translated, it gives CAISVGGYNYGYTF.

V is TRBV4-2 and J is TRBJ2-1; D is ambiguous. Per germline, CDR1 LGHNA and CDR2 YNFKEQ. The germline V and J ends were trimmed by 4 bases and 5 bases, with 12 bases remaining between them. This CDR3 spans 14 amino acids. DNA for the CDR3: TGTGCCAGCAGCCGAGAGACCCGGAACAATGAGCAGTTCTTC. As protein: CASSRETRNNEQFF.

The chain joins TRBV4-1 to TRBJ1-5, with D possibly matching TRBD1 (5 bases). V dropped 3 bases and J dropped 7 bases, with 16 bases sitting between them. This CDR3 has 15 residues. CDR1 and CDR2 (germline): MGHRA, YSYEKL. The chain's CDR3 is CASSQIGGVQQPQHF. CDR3 DNA: TGCGCCAGCAGCCAGATTGGGGGGGTACAACAGCCCCAGCATTTT.

The chain recombines TRBV7-7 with TRBJ1-4; 7 bases fit TRBD1. Germline V gene lookup returns CDR1 SSHAT and CDR2 FNYEAQ (reference sequence). The V gene end was trimmed by 3 bases and the J gene end by 7 bases; junction bases not matched to a gene: 8. CDR3 length: 15 amino acids. Here the CDR3 reads CASSLGQGGSEKLFF. CDR3 in DNA: TGTGCCAGCAGCTTGGGCCAGGGGGGATCTGAAAAACTGTTTTTT.

This clone was recorded a few times. V usage is TRBV2 and J usage is TRBJ1-1; possible D gene TRBD1, 6 bases. Germline CDR1 reads SNHLY; CDR2 reads FYNNEI. The V and J ends lost 6 bases and 2 bases respectively, with 13 bases between them. This CDR3 comprises 14 residues. DNA of the CDR3: TGTGCCAGCAGACCACAGGGCCTAAACACTGAAGCTTTCTTT. Translating it yields CASRPQGLNTEAFF.